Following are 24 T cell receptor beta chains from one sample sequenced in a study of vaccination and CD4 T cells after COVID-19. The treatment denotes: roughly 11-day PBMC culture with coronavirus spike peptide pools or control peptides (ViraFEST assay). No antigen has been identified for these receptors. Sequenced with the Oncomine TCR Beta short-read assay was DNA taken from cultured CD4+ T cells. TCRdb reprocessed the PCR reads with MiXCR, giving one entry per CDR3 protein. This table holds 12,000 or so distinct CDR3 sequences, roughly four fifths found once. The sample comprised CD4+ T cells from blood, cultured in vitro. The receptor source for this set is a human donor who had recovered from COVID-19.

CDR3 nucleotide sequence: TGCAGTGCTAGGGGCACCGGGACAGTATACAATGAGCAGTTCTTC. This sequence encodes CSARGTGTVYNEQFF. This chain uses TRBV20-1 with TRBJ2-1, with 7 bases lining up with TRBD1. The trim removed 3 bases at V and 4 bases at J, leaving 9 bases unmatched. Germline loops: CDR1 DFQATT, CDR2 SNEGSKA (reference sequence). This CDR3 region has 15 residues.

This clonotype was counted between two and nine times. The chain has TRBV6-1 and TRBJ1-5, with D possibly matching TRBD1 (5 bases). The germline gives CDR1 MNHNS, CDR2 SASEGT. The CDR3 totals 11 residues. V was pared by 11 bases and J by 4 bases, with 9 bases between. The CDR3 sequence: CAVGLNQPQHF. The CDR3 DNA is TGTGCCGTGGGGCTTAATCAGCCCCAGCATTTT.

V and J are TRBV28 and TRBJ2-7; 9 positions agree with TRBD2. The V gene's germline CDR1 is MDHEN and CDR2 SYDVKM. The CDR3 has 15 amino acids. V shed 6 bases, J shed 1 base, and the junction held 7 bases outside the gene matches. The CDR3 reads CASSPGSGGSYEQYF. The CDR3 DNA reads TGTGCCAGCAGCCCCGGCAGCGGGGGGTCCTACGAGCAGTACTTC. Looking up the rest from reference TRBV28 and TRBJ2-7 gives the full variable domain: DVKVTQSSRYLVKRTGEKVFLECVQDMDHENMFWYRQDPGLGLRLIYFSYDVKMKEKGDIPEGYSVSREKKERFSLILESASTNQTSMYLCASSPGSGGSYEQYFGPGTRLTVT.

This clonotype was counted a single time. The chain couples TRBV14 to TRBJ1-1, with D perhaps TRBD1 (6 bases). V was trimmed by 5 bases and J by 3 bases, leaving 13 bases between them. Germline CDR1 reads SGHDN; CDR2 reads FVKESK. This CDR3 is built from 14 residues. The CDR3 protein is CASSTQQGHTEAFF. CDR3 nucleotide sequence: TGTGCCAGCAGCACCCAACAGGGACACACTGAAGCTTTCTTT.

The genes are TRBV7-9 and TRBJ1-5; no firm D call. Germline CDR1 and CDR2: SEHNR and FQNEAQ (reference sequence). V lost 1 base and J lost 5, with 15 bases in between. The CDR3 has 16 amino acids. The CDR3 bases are TGTGCCAGCAGCTTAGTAGGGCCGACTGGGCATCAGCCCCAGCATTTT. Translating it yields CASSLVGPTGHQPQHF. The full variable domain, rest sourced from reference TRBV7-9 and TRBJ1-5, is DTGVSQNPRHKITKRGQNVTFRCDPISEHNRLYWYRQTLGQGPEFLTYFQNEAQLEKSRLLSDRFSAERPKGSFSTLEIQRTEQGDSAMYLCASSLVGPTGHQPQHFGDGTRLSIL.

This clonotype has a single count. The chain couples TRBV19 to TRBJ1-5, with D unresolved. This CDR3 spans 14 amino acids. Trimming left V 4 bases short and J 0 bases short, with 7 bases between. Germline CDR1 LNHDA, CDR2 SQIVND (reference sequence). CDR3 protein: CASSNLDSNQPQHF. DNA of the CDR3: TGTGCCAGTAGTAATTTAGATAGCAATCAGCCCCAGCATTTT.

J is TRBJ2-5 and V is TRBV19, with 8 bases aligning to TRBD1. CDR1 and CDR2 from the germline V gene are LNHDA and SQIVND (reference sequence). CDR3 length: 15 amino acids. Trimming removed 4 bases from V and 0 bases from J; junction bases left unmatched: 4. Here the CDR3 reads CASSKGTGYQETQYF. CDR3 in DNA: TGTGCCAGTAGTAAGGGGACAGGATACCAAGAGACCCAGTACTTC.

The CDR3 nucleotides read TGTGCCAGCAGAAACCGGCCCAGCCCCTTAGCGGGGACTCGGACCCAGTACTTC. This codes for CASRNRPSPLAGTRTQYF. This sequence joins TRBV6-1 and TRBJ2-5; 8 bases fit TRBD2. CDR1 and CDR2 from the germline V gene are MNHNS and SASEGT. Trimming removed 6 bases from V and 7 bases from J; junction bases left unmatched: 22. This CDR3 is 18 amino acids long.

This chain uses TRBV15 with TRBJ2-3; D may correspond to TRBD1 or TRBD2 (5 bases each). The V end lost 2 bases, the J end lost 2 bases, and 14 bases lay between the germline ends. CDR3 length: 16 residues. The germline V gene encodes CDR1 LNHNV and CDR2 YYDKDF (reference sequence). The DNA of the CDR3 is TGTGCCACCAGCAGAAGGGACCGACTTCCCACAGATACGCAGTATTTT. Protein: CATSRRDRLPTDTQYF. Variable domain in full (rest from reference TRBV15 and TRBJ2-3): DAMVIQNPRYQVTQFGKPVTLSCSQTLNHNVMYWYQQKSSQAPKLLFHYYDKDFNNEADTPDNFQSRRPNTSFCFLDIRSPGLGDTAMYLCATSRRDRLPTDTQYFGPGTRLTVL.

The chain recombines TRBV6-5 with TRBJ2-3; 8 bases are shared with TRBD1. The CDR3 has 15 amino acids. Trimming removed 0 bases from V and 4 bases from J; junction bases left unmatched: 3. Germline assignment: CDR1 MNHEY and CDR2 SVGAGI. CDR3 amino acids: CASSYSSRGPDTQYF. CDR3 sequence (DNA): TGTGCCAGCAGTTACTCGAGCAGGGGGCCAGATACGCAGTATTTT.

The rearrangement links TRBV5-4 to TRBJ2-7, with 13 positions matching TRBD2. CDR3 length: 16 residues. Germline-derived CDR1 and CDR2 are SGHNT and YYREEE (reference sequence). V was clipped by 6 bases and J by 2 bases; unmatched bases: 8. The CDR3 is CASTRGTSGDPYEQYF. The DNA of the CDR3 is TGTGCCAGCACCAGAGGGACTAGCGGGGATCCCTACGAGCAGTACTTC.

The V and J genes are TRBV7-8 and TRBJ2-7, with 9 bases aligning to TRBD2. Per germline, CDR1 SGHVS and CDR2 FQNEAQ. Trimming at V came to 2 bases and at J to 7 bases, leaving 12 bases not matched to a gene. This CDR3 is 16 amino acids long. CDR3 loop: CASSLFWAGGEGEQYF. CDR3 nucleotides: TGTGCCAGCAGCTTATTTTGGGCGGGAGGGGAAGGGGAGCAGTACTTC.

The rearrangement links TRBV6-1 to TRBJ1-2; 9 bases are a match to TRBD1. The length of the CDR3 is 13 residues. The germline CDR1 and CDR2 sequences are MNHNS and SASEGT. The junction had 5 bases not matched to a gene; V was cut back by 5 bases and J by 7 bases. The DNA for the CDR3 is TGTGCCAGCAGTCCGGGACAGGGTTTTGGCTACACCTTC. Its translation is CASSPGQGFGYTF.

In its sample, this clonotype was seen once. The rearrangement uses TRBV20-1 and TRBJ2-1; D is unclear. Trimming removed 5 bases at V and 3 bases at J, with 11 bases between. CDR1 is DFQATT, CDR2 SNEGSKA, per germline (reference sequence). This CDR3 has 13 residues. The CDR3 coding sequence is TGCAGTGCTTGGAACAGCCGCTACAATGAGCAGTTCTTC. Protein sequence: CSAWNSRYNEQFF.

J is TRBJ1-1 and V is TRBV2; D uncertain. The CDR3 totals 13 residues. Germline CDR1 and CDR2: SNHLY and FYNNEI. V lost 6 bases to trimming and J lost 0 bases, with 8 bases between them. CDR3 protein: CASRRRMNTEAFF. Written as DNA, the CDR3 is TGTGCCAGCAGGAGACGGATGAACACTGAAGCTTTCTTT.

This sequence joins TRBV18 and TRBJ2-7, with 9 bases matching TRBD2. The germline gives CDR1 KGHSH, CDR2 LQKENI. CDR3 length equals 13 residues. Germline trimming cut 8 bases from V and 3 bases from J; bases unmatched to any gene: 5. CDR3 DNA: TGTGCCAGCACGGGACTAGCAAGCTACGAGCAGTACTTC. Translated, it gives CASTGLASYEQYF.

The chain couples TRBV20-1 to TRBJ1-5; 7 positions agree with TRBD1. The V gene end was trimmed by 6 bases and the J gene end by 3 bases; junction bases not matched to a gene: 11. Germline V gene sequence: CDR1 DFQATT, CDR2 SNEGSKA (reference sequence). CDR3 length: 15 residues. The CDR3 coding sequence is TGCAGTGCCCGGGCAGGGGGGGCCTACAATCAGCCCCAGCATTTT. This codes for CSARAGGAYNQPQHF.

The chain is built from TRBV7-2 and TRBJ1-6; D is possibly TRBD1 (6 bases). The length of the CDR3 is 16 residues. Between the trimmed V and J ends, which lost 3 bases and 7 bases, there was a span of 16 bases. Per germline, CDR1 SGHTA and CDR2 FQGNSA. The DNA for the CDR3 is TGTGCCAGCAGCTTTTTCGGGACGGGGGCGAATTCACCCCTCCACTTT. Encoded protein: CASSFFGTGANSPLHF. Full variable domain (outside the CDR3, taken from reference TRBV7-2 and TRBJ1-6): GAGVSQSPSNKVTEKGKDVELRCDPISGHTALYWYRQSLGQGLEFLIYFQGNSAPDKSGLPSDRFSAERTGGSVSTLTIQRTQQEDSAVYLCASSFFGTGANSPLHFGNGTRLTVT.

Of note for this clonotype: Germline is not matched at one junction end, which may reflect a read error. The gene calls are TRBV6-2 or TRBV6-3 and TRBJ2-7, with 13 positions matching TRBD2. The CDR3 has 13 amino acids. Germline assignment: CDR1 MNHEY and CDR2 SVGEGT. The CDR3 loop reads CASSYGTSGTLSF. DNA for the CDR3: TGTGCCAGCAGCTATGGGACTAGCGGGACGTTATCCTTC.

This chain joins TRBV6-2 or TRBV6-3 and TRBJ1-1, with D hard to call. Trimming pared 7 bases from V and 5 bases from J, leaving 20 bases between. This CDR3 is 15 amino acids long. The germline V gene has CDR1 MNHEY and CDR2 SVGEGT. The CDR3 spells CASTPPVGWDTEAFF. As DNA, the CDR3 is TGTGCCAGCACTCCACCCGTGGGCTGGGATACTGAAGCTTTCTTT.

The DNA for the CDR3 is TGTGCCAGCAGCTCGAACTCTGGGGCCAACGTCCTGACTTTC. The encoded protein is CASSSNSGANVLTF. This rearrangement joins TRBV12-3 or TRBV12-4 to TRBJ2-6; D is unclear. The ends were cut back, 6 bases at V and 0 bases at J, with 6 bases in the middle. This CDR3 is built from 14 residues.

CDR3 nucleotide sequence: TGTGCCAGCAGCTTTCCCGAACAGGGCGTCCCCGTCTCCGAGCAGTACTTC. Translation: CASSFPEQGVPVSEQYF. V usage is TRBV7-8 and J usage is TRBJ2-7, with a weak D call TRBD1 (6 bases). Trimming took off 3 bases at V and 6 bases at J, with 24 bases between the two ends. Germline CDR1 and CDR2: SGHVS and FQNEAQ. This CDR3 is built from 17 residues.

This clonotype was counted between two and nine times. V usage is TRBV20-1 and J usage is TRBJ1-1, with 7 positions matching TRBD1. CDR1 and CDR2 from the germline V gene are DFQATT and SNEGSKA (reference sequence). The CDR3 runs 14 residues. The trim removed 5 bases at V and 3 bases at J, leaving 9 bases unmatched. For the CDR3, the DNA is TGCAGTGCTCCCAGGGGAGGGGGCCACACTGAAGCTTTCTTT. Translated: CSAPRGGGHTEAFF.

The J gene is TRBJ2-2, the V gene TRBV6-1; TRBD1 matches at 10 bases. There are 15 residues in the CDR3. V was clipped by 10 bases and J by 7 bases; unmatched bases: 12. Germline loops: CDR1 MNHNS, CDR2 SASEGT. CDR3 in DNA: TGTGCCATCCTTACCGACAGGGGGCGAAGCGGGGAGCTGTTTTTT. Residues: CAILTDRGRSGELFF.